This is a list of T cell receptor beta chains from one sample in a study of cytomegalovirus exposure and HLA in healthy donors. The method was immunoSEQ multiplex PCR; TCRdb's version includes in-frame clones alone and lacks a portion of them. The repertoire holds about 190,000 clones, over 70% seen once, with roughly 1.5% in the top ten. The sequenced material came from PBMCs. The receptors were gathered from a woman under 30 in good health and CMV-seronegative. The CDR3 runs from the conserved cysteine through the conserved F or W. A D gene is named only where the DNA matches it firmly. Size tells how often a clone was seen (once, few, many) or the class of an expanded clone, and some rows leave it out.

>TRBV19|.|TRBD1|TRBJ1-5
CASSTLDRADQPQHF
TGTGCCAGTAGTACGCTGGACAGGGCCGATCAGCCCCAGCATTTT
>TRBV6-6|few|.|TRBJ2-7
CASTGQSIPYEQYF
TGTGCCAGCACCGGACAGTCTATCCCCTACGAGCAGTACTTC
>TRBV7-2|.|.|TRBJ1-6
CASSLEGTWNSPLHF
TGTGCCAGCAGCTTGGAGGGCACTTGGAATTCACCCCTCCACTTT
>TRBV25-1|.|.|TRBJ2-7
CASSYSSSYEQYF
TGTGCCAGCAGTTACAGCAGCTCCTACGAGCAGTACTTC
>TRBV30|.|.|TRBJ1-1
CAWRDTGPEAFF
TGTGCCTGGAGGGACACAGGGCCTGAAGCTTTCTTT
>TRBV13|.|.|TRBJ1-1
CASSFEDSSEAFF
TGTGCCAGCAGCTTCGAGGACAGCTCTGAAGCTTTCTTT
>TRBV5-1|.|TRBD1|TRBJ1-2
CASSLEDRGYGYTF
TGCGCCAGCAGCTTGGAAGACAGGGGCTATGGCTACACCTTC
>TRBV4-1|.|TRBD2|TRBJ2-3
CASSQVGTSRSTDTQYF
TGCGCCAGCAGCCAAGTGGGGACTAGCCGAAGCACAGATACGCAGTATTTT
>TRBV6-5|.|.|TRBJ2-2
CASSYVGRAGELFF
TGTGCCAGCAGTTACGTCGGGCGGGCCGGGGAGCTGTTTTTT
>TRBV5-5|few|TRBD1|TRBJ1-5
CASSGLAGGPMAQHF
TGTGCCAGCAGCGGTCTGGCAGGGGGCCCCATGGCCCAGCATTTT